These 5 T cell receptor beta chains originate from one sample sequenced in a study of T-cell memory formation after mild COVID-19. TCRdb re-called the 5' RACE reads with MiXCR, one entry per CDR3 protein. This table has 540,000 or so distinct CDR3 sequences, roughly 22% appearing once. Source material: PBMCs or a T cell subset sorted from them (not recorded which). The receptors come from an adult woman who had mild COVID-19 (a few samples of this study predate the infection). Cell type and time point are not known.

This clonotype was detected a few times. J is TRBJ1-2 and V is TRBV4-1, with 7 bases aligning to TRBD1. This CDR3 comprises 16 residues. Losses at the gene ends were 1 base for V and 2 bases for J; bases not matched to a gene: 7. Per germline, CDR1 MGHRA and CDR2 YSYEKL. The CDR3 loop is CASSQAGTVGNYGYTF. The CDR3 bases are TGCGCCAGCAGCCAAGCCGGGACAGTAGGAAACTATGGCTACACCTTC.

Only a few counts were recorded for this clonotype. V and J are TRBV7-2 and TRBJ2-3; 10 nucleotides match TRBD2. The germline V gene has CDR1 SGHTA and CDR2 FQGNSA. This CDR3 has 15 residues. J gave up 4 bases and V 5 bases, and 6 bases lay outside the gene matches. DNA of the CDR3: TGTGCCAGCAGCCTTAGCGGGGGGCCGGCAGATACGCAGTATTTT. Its translation: CASSLSGGPADTQYF. The whole variable domain, remainder taken from reference TRBV7-2 and TRBJ2-3, is GAGVSQSPSNKVTEKGKDVELRCDPISGHTALYWYRQSLGQGLEFLIYFQGNSAPDKSGLPSDRFSAERTGGSVSTLTIQRTQQEDSAVYLCASSLSGGPADTQYFGPGTRLTVL.

This clonotype was seen more than once but under ten times. The rearrangement links TRBV12-2 to TRBJ2-6. TRBV12-2 represents a pseudogene. The CDR3 length is 16 residues. The CDR3 protein is CASRPTGAAGANVLTF. CDR3 DNA: TGTGCAAGTCGCCCGACGGGTGCGGCGGGGGCCAACGTCCTGACTTTC.

The rearrangement joins TRBV27 to TRBJ1-2; 11 nucleotides align to TRBD1. From germline, CDR1 is MNHEY and CDR2 SMNVEV (reference sequence). The V and J ends lost 4 bases and 1 base, in that order; junction bases with no gene match: 5. The CDR3 is made up of 16 amino acids. The CDR3 DNA reads as TGTGCCAGCAGTTGGACAGGGGGCCACCTTAACTATGGCTACACCTTC. Translation: CASSWTGGHLNYGYTF.

The rearrangement uses TRBV20-1 and TRBJ1-1, with a weak D call TRBD1 (6 bases). In germline, CDR1 is DFQATT, CDR2 SNEGSKA (reference sequence). The CDR3 has 13 amino acids. V lost 6 bases and J lost 1, with 12 bases in between. As DNA, the CDR3 is TGCAGTGCCTTCGGACAGCCGAACACTGAAGCTTTCTTT. Protein: CSAFGQPNTEAFF.